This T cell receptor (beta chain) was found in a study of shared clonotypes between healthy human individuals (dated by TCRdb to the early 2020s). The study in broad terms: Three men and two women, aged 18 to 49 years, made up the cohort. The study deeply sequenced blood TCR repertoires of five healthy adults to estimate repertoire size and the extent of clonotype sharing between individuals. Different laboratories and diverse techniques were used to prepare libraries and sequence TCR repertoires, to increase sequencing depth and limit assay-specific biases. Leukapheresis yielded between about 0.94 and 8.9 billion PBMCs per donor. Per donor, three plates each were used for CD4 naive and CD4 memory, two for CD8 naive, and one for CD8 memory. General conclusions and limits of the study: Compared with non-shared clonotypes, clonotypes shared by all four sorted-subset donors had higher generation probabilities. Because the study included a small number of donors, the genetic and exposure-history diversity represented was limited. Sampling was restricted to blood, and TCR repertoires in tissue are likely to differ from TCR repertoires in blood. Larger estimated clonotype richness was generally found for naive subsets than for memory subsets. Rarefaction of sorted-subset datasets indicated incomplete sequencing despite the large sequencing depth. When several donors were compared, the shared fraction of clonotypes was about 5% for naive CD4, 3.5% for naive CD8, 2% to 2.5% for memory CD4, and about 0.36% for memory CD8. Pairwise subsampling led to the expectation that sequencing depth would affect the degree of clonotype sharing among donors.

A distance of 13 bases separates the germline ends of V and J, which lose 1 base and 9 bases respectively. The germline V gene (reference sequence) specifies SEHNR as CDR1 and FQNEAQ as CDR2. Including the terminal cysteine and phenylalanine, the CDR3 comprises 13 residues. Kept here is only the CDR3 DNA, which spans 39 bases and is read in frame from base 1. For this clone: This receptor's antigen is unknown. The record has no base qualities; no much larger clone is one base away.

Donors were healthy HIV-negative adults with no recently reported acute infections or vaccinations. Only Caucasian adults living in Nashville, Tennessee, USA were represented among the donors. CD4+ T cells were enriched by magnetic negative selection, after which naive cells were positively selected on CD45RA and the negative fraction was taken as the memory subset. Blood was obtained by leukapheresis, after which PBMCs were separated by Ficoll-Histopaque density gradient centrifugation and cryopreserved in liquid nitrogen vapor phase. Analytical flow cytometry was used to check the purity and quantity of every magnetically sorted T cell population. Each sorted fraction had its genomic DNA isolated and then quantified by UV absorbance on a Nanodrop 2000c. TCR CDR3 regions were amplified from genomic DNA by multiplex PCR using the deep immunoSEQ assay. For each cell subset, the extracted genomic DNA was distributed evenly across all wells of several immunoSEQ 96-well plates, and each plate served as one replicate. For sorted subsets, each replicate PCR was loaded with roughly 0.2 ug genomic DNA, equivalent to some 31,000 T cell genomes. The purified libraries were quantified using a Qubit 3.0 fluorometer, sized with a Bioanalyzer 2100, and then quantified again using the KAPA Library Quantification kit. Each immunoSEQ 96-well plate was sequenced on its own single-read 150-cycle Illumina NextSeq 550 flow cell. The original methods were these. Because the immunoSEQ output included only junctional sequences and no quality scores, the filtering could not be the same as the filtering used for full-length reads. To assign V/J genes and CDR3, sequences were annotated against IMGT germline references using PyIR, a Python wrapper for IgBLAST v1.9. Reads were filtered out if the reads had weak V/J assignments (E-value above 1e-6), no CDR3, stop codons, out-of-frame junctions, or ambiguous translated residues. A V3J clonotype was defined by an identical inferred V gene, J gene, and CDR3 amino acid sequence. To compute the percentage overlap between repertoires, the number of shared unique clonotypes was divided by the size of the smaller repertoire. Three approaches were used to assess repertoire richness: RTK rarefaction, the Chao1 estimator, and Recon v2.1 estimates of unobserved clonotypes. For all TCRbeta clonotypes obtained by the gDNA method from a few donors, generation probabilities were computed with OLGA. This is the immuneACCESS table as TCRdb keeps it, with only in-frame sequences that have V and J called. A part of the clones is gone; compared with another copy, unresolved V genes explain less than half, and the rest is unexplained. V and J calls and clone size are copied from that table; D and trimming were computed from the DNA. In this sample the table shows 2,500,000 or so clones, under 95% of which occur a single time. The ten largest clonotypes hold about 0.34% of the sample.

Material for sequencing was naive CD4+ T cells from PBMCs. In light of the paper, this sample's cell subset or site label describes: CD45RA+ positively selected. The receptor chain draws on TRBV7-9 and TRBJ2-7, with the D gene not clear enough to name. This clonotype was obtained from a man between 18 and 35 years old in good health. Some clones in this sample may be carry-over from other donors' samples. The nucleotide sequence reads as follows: TGTGCCAGCAGCTTAGATGGGATCGGAGTGCAGTACTTC. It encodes CASSLDGIGVQYF.